The rows below give T cell receptor beta chains drawn from one sample of a study of human T cells and chemical hapten exposure. TCRdb re-called the RACE reads through MiXCR, storing one row per CDR3 protein. The table includes 35,000 to 50,000 distinct CDR3 sequences, approximately 4.7% detected once. Specimen: whole blood. Source of these receptors: a female donor in good health. Some clones in this sample may be carry-over from other donors' samples. Both conserved end residues are part of each CDR3. Each record gives: D gene, clone size, V gene, J gene, CDR3 length, CDR3 protein, CDR3 DNA. A D gene is named only where the DNA matches it firmly. A clone size is listed for some rows: how often the clone was seen (once, few, many), or a class if it is expanded.

D gene: TRBD2
clone size: many
V gene: TRBV20-1
J gene: TRBJ2-5
CDR3 length: 14
CDR3 protein: CSAGAGGLQETQYF
CDR3 DNA: TGCAGTGCTGGAGCGGGGGGGCTACAAGAGACCCAGTACTTC

D gene: .
clone size: many
V gene: TRBV6-5
J gene: TRBJ2-7
CDR3 length: 12
CDR3 protein: CASSRGAYEQYF
CDR3 DNA: TGTGCCAGCAGTCGAGGGGCGTACGAGCAGTACTTC

D gene: .
clone size: few
V gene: TRBV18
J gene: TRBJ1-1
CDR3 length: 13
CDR3 protein: CASSATGNTEAFF
CDR3 DNA: TGTGCCAGCTCGGCTACAGGGAACACTGAAGCTTTCTTT

D gene: .
clone size: many
V gene: TRBV7-9
J gene: TRBJ2-5
CDR3 length: 13
CDR3 protein: CASSPRSQETQYF
CDR3 DNA: TGTGCCAGCAGCCCCCGGAGCCAAGAGACCCAGTACTTC

D gene: TRBD1
clone size: many
V gene: TRBV7-9
J gene: TRBJ1-6
CDR3 length: 17
CDR3 protein: CASSLVRWDRLTSPLHF
CDR3 DNA: TGTGCCAGCAGCTTAGTACGTTGGGACAGACTAACTTCACCCCTCCACTTT

D gene: .
clone size: many
V gene: TRBV6-5
J gene: TRBJ2-1
CDR3 length: 17
CDR3 protein: CASTPIPPGVRDNEQFF
CDR3 DNA: TGTGCCAGCACCCCAATCCCCCCAGGGGTTCGGGATAATGAGCAGTTCTTC

D gene: .
clone size: few
V gene: TRBV2
J gene: TRBJ1-5
CDR3 length: 14
CDR3 protein: CASSDPGGGQPQHF
CDR3 DNA: TGTGCCAGCAGTGATCCGGGGGGCGGGCAGCCCCAGCATTTT

D gene: .
clone size: many
V gene: TRBV6-5
J gene: TRBJ1-5
CDR3 length: 13
CDR3 protein: CASSYDWRQPQHF
CDR3 DNA: TGTGCCAGCAGTTACGATTGGAGGCAGCCCCAGCATTTT

D gene: TRBD2
clone size: many
V gene: TRBV7-2
J gene: TRBJ2-3
CDR3 length: 18
CDR3 protein: CASSIVSGPSGVTDTQYF
CDR3 DNA: TGTGCCAGCAGCATTGTATCAGGGCCTAGCGGGGTCACAGATACGCAGTATTTT

D gene: TRBD1
clone size: many
V gene: TRBV5-1
J gene: TRBJ2-3
CDR3 length: 16
CDR3 protein: CASSTDGTGGPDTQYF
CDR3 DNA: TGCGCCAGCAGCACGGACGGGACAGGGGGACCAGATACGCAGTATTTT

D gene: .
clone size: few
V gene: TRBV12-3/TRBV12-4
J gene: TRBJ1-5
CDR3 length: 14
CDR3 protein: CASTQGDSNQPQHF
CDR3 DNA: TGTGCCAGCACCCAAGGGGATAGCAATCAGCCCCAGCATTTT

D gene: .
clone size: few
V gene: TRBV6-2/TRBV6-3
J gene: TRBJ2-5
CDR3 length: 15
CDR3 protein: CAIEEAGRTPVTQYF
CDR3 DNA: TGTGCCATCGAGGAGGCGGGGAGGACCCCAGTGACCCAGTACTTC

D gene: TRBD1
clone size: many
V gene: TRBV11-2
J gene: TRBJ1-1
CDR3 length: 14
CDR3 protein: CASSFRDRYFEAFF
CDR3 DNA: TGTGCCAGCAGCTTTCGGGACAGGTATTTTGAAGCTTTCTTT

D gene: .
clone size: many
V gene: TRBV2
J gene: TRBJ2-1
CDR3 length: 14
CDR3 protein: CASSRDQRLYEQFF
CDR3 DNA: TGTGCCAGCAGCCGGGACCAACGACTCTATGAGCAGTTCTTC

D gene: .
clone size: many
V gene: TRBV7-2
J gene: TRBJ2-7
CDR3 length: 14
CDR3 protein: CASSLAVAPYEQYF
CDR3 DNA: TGTGCCAGCAGCTTAGCAGTAGCCCCCTACGAGCAGTACTTC

D gene: TRBD1
clone size: many
V gene: TRBV6-2/TRBV6-3
J gene: TRBJ2-3
CDR3 length: 14
CDR3 protein: CASKRDRDRDTQYF
CDR3 DNA: TGTGCCAGCAAACGGGACAGGGATCGAGATACGCAGTATTTT

D gene: TRBD1
clone size: many
V gene: TRBV6-4
J gene: TRBJ2-3
CDR3 length: 17
CDR3 protein: CASSDSPAGTGTDTQYF
CDR3 DNA: TGTGCCAGCAGTGACTCCCCAGCCGGGACAGGGACAGATACGCAGTATTTT

D gene: .
clone size: many
V gene: TRBV5-1
J gene: TRBJ1-2
CDR3 length: 13
CDR3 protein: CASSLGHSYGYTF
CDR3 DNA: TGCGCCAGCAGCCTAGGACATTCCTATGGCTACACCTTC

D gene: .
clone size: many
V gene: TRBV6-2/TRBV6-3
J gene: TRBJ1-5
CDR3 length: 16
CDR3 protein: CASSGDVPGWRKPQHF
CDR3 DNA: TGTGCCAGCAGTGGCGATGTACCGGGATGGAGAAAGCCCCAGCATTTT

D gene: .
clone size: many
V gene: TRBV2
J gene: TRBJ1-1
CDR3 length: 13
CDR3 protein: CASSRDPNTEAFF
CDR3 DNA: TGTGCCAGCAGCAGGGATCCCAACACTGAAGCTTTCTTT

D gene: TRBD1
clone size: many
V gene: TRBV12-3/TRBV12-4
J gene: TRBJ2-3
CDR3 length: 14
CDR3 protein: CASSRQGSTDTQYF
CDR3 DNA: TGTGCCAGCAGTAGACAGGGTAGCACAGATACGCAGTATTTT

D gene: .
clone size: many
V gene: TRBV28
J gene: TRBJ2-3
CDR3 length: 15
CDR3 protein: CASSLLPSGTDTQYF
CDR3 DNA: TGTGCCAGCAGTTTACTTCCTAGCGGCACAGATACGCAGTATTTT

D gene: .
clone size: many
V gene: TRBV20-1
J gene: TRBJ1-5
CDR3 length: 12
CDR3 protein: CSAGTGLRPQHF
CDR3 DNA: TGCAGTGCTGGAACAGGGTTGCGGCCCCAGCATTTT

D gene: .
clone size: many
V gene: TRBV20-1
J gene: TRBJ2-2
CDR3 length: 12
CDR3 protein: CSARRGTGELFF
CDR3 DNA: TGCAGTGCTAGAAGGGGTACCGGGGAGCTGTTTTTT

D gene: TRBD1
clone size: many
V gene: TRBV5-6
J gene: TRBJ1-2
CDR3 length: 14
CDR3 protein: CASSPRTGPYGYTF
CDR3 DNA: TGTGCCAGCAGCCCGAGGACAGGGCCGTATGGCTACACCTTC

D gene: .
clone size: many
V gene: TRBV3-1
J gene: TRBJ2-3
CDR3 length: 14
CDR3 protein: CASSPPGPTDTQYF
CDR3 DNA: TGTGCCAGCAGCCCCCCGGGGCCCACAGATACGCAGTATTTT

D gene: .
clone size: .
V gene: TRBV7-9
J gene: TRBJ1-5
CDR3 length: 14
CDR3 protein: CASSLGQTNQSQHF
CDR3 DNA: TGTGCCAGCAGCTTGGGGCAGACCAATCAGTCCCAGCATTTT

D gene: TRBD1
clone size: many
V gene: TRBV7-8
J gene: TRBJ2-2
CDR3 length: 19
CDR3 protein: CASSLGAGGGEAYTGELFF
CDR3 DNA: TGTGCCAGCAGCTTAGGTGCAGGGGGCGGTGAGGCTTACACCGGGGAGCTGTTTTTT